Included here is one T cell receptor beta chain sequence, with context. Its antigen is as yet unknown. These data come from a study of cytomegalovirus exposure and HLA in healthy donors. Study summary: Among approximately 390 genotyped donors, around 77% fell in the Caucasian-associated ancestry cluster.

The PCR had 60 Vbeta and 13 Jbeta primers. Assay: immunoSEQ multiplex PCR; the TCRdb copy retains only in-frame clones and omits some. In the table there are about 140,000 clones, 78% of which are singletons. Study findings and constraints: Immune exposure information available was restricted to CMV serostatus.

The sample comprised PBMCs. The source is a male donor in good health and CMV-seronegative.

In nucleotides, the CDR3 is TGCAGCGTTGAAGAAGAACCAGGGAGGGTGTATGGCTACACCTTC. Its translation is CSVEEEPGRVYGYTF. The V and J genes are TRBV29-1 and TRBJ1-2; maybe TRBD1 (5 bases). Germline CDR1 SQVTM, CDR2 ANQGSEA. Trimming cost V 0 bases and J 5 bases, with 16 bases left between them. The CDR3 length is 15 residues. The entire variable domain, with the rest obtained from reference TRBV29-1 and TRBJ1-2, is as follows: SAVISQKPSRDICQRGTSLTIQCQVDSQVTMMFWYRQQPGQSLTLIATANQGSEATYESGFVIDKFPISRPNLTFSTLTVSNMSPEDSSIYLCSVEEEPGRVYGYTFGSGTRLTVV.